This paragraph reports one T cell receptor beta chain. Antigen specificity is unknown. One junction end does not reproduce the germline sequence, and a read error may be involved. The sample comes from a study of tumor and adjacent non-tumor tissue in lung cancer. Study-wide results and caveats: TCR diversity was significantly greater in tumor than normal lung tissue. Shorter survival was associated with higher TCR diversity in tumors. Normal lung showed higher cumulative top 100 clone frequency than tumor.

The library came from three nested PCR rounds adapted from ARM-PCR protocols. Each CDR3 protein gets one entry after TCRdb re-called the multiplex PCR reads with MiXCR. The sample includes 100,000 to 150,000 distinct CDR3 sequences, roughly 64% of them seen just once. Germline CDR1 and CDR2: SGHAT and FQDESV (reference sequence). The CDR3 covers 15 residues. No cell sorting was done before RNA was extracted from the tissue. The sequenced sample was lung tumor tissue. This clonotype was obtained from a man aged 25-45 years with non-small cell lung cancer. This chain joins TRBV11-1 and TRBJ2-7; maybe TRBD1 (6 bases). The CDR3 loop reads CASSLLSGHSNEQYF. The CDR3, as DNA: TGTGCCAGCAGTCTGTTGTCGGGACACTCCAACGAGCAGTACTTC.